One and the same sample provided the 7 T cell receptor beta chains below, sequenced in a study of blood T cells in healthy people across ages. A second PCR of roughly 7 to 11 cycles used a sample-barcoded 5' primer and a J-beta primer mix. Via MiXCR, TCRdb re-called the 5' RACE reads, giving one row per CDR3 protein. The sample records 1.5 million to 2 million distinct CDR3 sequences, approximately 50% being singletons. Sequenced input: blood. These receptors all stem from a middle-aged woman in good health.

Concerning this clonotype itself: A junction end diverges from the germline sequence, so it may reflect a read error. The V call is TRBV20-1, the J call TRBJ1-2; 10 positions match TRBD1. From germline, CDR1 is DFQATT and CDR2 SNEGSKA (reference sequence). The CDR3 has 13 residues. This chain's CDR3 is CSARGQGASGYAF. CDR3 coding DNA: TGCAGTGCTAGAGGACAGGGGGCGTCTGGCTACGCCTTC.

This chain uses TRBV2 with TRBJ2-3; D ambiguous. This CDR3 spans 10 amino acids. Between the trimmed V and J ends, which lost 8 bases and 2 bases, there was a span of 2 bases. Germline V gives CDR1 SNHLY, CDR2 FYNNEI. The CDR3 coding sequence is TGTGCCAGCCTCACAGATACGCAGTATTTT. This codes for CASLTDTQYF.

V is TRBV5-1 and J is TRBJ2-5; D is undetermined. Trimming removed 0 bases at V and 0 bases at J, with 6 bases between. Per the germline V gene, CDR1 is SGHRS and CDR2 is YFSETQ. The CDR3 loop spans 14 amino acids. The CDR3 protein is CASSLDKNQETQYF. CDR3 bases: TGCGCCAGCAGCTTGGACAAGAACCAAGAGACCCAGTACTTC. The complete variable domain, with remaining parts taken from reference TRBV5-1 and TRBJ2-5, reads KAGVTQTPRYLIKTRGQQVTLSCSPISGHRSVSWYQQTPGQGLQFLFEYFSETQRNKGNFPGRFSGRQFSNSRSEMNVSTLELGDSALYLCASSLDKNQETQYFGPGTRLLVL.

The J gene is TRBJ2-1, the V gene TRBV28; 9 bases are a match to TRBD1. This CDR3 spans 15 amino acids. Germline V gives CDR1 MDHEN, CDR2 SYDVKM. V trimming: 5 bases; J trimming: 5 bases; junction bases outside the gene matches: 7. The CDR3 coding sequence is TGTGCCAGCAGTCCCGGGACAGGGATACACAATGAGCAGTTCTTC. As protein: CASSPGTGIHNEQFF. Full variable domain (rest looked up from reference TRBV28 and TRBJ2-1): DVKVTQSSRYLVKRTGEKVFLECVQDMDHENMFWYRQDPGLGLRLIYFSYDVKMKEKGDIPEGYSVSREKKERFSLILESASTNQTSMYLCASSPGTGIHNEQFFGPGTRLTVL.

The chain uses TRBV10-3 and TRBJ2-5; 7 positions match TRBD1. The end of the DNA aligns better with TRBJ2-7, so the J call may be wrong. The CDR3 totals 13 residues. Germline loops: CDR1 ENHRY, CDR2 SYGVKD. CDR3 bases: TGTGCCATCAGTGAGACAGGGGTAACCGAGCAGTACTTC. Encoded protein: CAISETGVTEQYF.

CDR3 sequence: CASSLAPTKWDTQYF. Here the CDR3 DNA reads TGTGCCAGCAGCTTAGCGCCTACTAAATGGGATACGCAGTATTTT. V is TRBV7-2 and J is TRBJ2-3; D ambiguous. Looked up from germline, CDR1 is SGHTA and CDR2 is FQGNSA. This CDR3 has 15 residues. V lost 0 bases and J 6 bases, leaving 13 bases between the germline ends.

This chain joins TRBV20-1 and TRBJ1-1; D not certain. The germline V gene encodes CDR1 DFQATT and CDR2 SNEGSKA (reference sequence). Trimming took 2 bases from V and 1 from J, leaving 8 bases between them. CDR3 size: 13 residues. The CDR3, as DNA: TGCAGTGCTAGACTCCAGCCGAACACTGAAGCTTTCTTT. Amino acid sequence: CSARLQPNTEAFF.